This T cell receptor beta chain is from a study of T-cell memory formation after mild COVID-19. This clonotype was picked up a small number of times. A single record per CDR3 protein comes from TCRdb applying MiXCR to the 5' RACE reads. The sample contains hundreds of thousands of distinct CDR3 sequences, approximately 19% of which appear only once. Trimming at V came to 4 bases and at J to 13 bases, leaving 5 bases not matched to a gene. Looked up from germline, CDR1 is KGHDR and CDR2 is SFDVKD. The length of the CDR3 is 12 residues. Sample: PBMCs or a T cell subset sorted from them (not recorded which). The receptor comes from an adult woman who had mild COVID-19 (a few samples of this study predate the infection). Cell type and time point are not known. The genes are TRBV24-1 and TRBJ2-4; 8 positions agree with TRBD1. The CDR3 sequence is CATSDQRQGQYF. In DNA, the CDR3 is TGTGCCACCAGTGACCAACGACAGGGGCAGTACTTC.